The 26 T cell receptor beta chains below come from one sample, sequenced in a study of cytomegalovirus exposure and HLA in healthy donors. Primers for the PCR totalled 60 Vbeta and 13 Jbeta. Sequenced by immunoSEQ multiplex PCR; TCRdb stores in-frame clones only, minus some. The repertoire holds around 130,000 clones, with roughly 65% as singletons. What was sequenced was PBMCs. The source of these receptors is a young woman in good health and CMV-seronegative.

This clone was observed a handful of times. V usage is TRBV19 and J usage is TRBJ2-2; the D is unclear. The CDR3 totals 15 residues. Germline V lookup: CDR1 LNHDA, CDR2 SQIVND (reference sequence). Trimming took off 5 bases at V and 2 bases at J, with 12 bases between the two ends. The DNA for the CDR3 is TGTGCCAGTAGTTCCCCAGGTGGAAACACCGGGGAGCTGTTTTTT. Its protein is CASSSPGGNTGELFF.

The chain's CDR3 is CASSLVLAGGVTDTQYF. The CDR3 DNA follows: TGCGCCAGCAGCTTGGTGCTAGCGGGGGGCGTAACAGATACGCAGTATTTT. The chain joins TRBV5-1 to TRBJ2-3, with 11 bases identical to TRBD2. The CDR3 extends over 17 amino acids. V shed 0 bases, J shed 3 bases, and the junction held 6 bases outside the gene matches. Germline CDR1 reads SGHRS; CDR2 reads YFSETQ.

This sequence joins TRBV18 and TRBJ1-1; TRBD1 matches at 7 bases. This CDR3 has 16 amino acids. Looked up from germline, CDR1 is KGHSH and CDR2 is LQKENI. With V trimmed by 4 bases and J by 1 base, 9 bases remained unmatched. Here the CDR3 reads CASSLNDRAENTEAFF. As DNA, the CDR3 is TGTGCCAGCTCACTCAATGACAGGGCCGAGAACACTGAAGCTTTCTTT.

This clone appeared a few times. This chain uses TRBV19 with TRBJ1-6; 8 nucleotides agree with TRBD1. Germline trimming cut 6 bases from V and 7 bases from J; bases unmatched to any gene: 2. Germline V gene sequence: CDR1 LNHDA, CDR2 SQIVND (reference sequence). The CDR3 runs 13 residues. CDR3 in amino acids: CASSDRGNSPLHF. The CDR3 DNA sequence: TGTGCCAGTAGCGACAGGGGAAATTCACCCCTCCACTTT. Full variable domain (rest looked up from reference TRBV19 and TRBJ1-6): DGGITQSPKYLFRKEGQNVTLSCEQNLNHDAMYWYRQDPGQGLRLIYYSQIVNDFQKGDIAEGYSVSREKKESFPLTVTSAQKNPTAFYLCASSDRGNSPLHFGNGTRLTVT.

This clone appeared a few times. The V gene is TRBV14, the J gene TRBJ1-1; tentatively, D is TRBD1 (5 bases). Germline V gene lookup returns CDR1 SGHDN and CDR2 FVKESK. The CDR3 loop spans 13 amino acids. With 1 base removed from V and 7 bases from J, the gap between germline ends came to 10 bases. The CDR3 protein is CASSQAGIVEAFF. Here the CDR3 DNA reads TGTGCCAGCAGCCAAGCAGGGATAGTTGAAGCTTTCTTT.

The chain combines TRBV5-1 with TRBJ2-3; TRBD2 aligns across 9 bases. CDR3 length equals 16 residues. The V gene's germline CDR1 is SGHRS and CDR2 YFSETQ. V dropped 4 bases and J dropped 7; count of bases not matched to a gene: 13. The CDR3 spells CASSPVSSGSTNTQYF. In nucleotides, the CDR3 is TGCGCCAGCAGCCCAGTAAGTAGCGGGAGTACGAATACGCAGTATTTT.

This clone was detected only once. A junction boundary mismatches the germline segment, possibly from a read error. The chain links TRBV7-9 to TRBJ2-7; TRBD2 aligns across 12 bases. The germline V gene encodes CDR1 SEHNR and CDR2 FQNEAQ (reference sequence). The CDR3 has 15 residues. The CDR3 DNA sequence: TGTTCCAGCAGCTTACTAGCGGGAGGCACCTACGAGCAGTACTTC. Protein product: CSSSLLAGGTYEQYF.

The chain recombines TRBV5-6 with TRBJ1-5; 8 bases are shared with TRBD1. V was clipped by 2 bases and J by 4 bases; unmatched bases: 5. The CDR3 is 15 amino acids. The germline V gene encodes CDR1 SGHDT and CDR2 YYEEEE. In DNA, the CDR3 is TGTGCCAGCAGCTTTAGGGACAGGAGGAATCAGCCCCAGCATTTT. Amino acids: CASSFRDRRNQPQHF.

The chain couples TRBV13 to TRBJ1-5, with D possibly matching TRBD1 (5 bases). The CDR3 covers 17 residues. With 10 bases removed from V and 0 bases from J, the gap between germline ends came to 22 bases. CDR1 is PRHDT, CDR2 FYEKMQ, per germline (reference sequence). The CDR3 is CANLRDSRLNSNQPQHF. Here the CDR3 DNA reads TGTGCCAACCTCCGGGACTCACGCCTAAATAGCAATCAGCCCCAGCATTTT.

This clone was counted a few times. The rearrangement uses TRBV28 and TRBJ1-2, with 7 positions matching TRBD1. The germline gives CDR1 MDHEN, CDR2 SYDVKM. The length of the CDR3 is 16 residues. Trimming took 3 bases from V and 5 from J; bases not matched to a gene: 12. CDR3 sequence reads: CASSFLDLGQLYGYTF. CDR3 nucleotide sequence: TGTGCCAGCAGTTTCCTGGATCTGGGACAGCTTTATGGCTACACCTTC.

To note about this clone: Its ends do not fully match the called genes, so a read error is possible. The chain employs TRBV5-6 and TRBJ1-5, with D tentatively TRBD1 (6 bases). Germline lookup yields CDR1 SGHDT and CDR2 YYEEEE. CDR3 size: 16 residues. The DNA of the CDR3 is TGTACCAGCAGCGGTTTAGGGGGAGGGGGCAATCAGCCCCAGCATTTT. As protein: CTSSGLGGGGNQPQHF.

On this clone: A far larger clone is just one base off, so this is likely a read error. This rearrangement joins TRBV29-1 to TRBJ2-7; the D gene is possibly TRBD2 (6 bases). There are 15 residues in the CDR3. Germline V lookup: CDR1 SQVTM, CDR2 ANQGSEA. CDR3 sequence reads: CSVMEGSSYNSPLHF. In nucleotides, the CDR3 is TGCAGCGTCATGGAGGGGAGCTCCTATAATTCACCCCTCCACTTC.

This clone was seen a handful of times. The CDR3 DNA is TGCGCCAGCAGCCTGGTCCGCCTAACGGTATACAATGAGCAGTTCTTC. It codes for CASSLVRLTVYNEQFF. The genes are TRBV4-1 and TRBJ2-1; D ambiguous. Germline lookup yields CDR1 MGHRA and CDR2 YSYEKL. V lost 4 bases to trimming and J lost 4 bases, with 17 bases between them. This CDR3 spans 16 amino acids.

The CDR3 region is CASTPGRGLMGEQYV. The CDR3 DNA follows: TGTGCCAGCACCCCAGGGAGGGGTTTAATGGGCGAGCAGTACGTC. V usage is TRBV2 and J usage is TRBJ2-7; 7 bases are a match to TRBD2. This CDR3 has 15 residues. Germline CDR1 is SNHLY and CDR2 is FYNNEI. V was clipped by 7 bases and J by 6 bases; unmatched bases: 15.

This clone appeared a single time. This chain connects TRBV6-5 to TRBJ1-5, with D maybe TRBD1 (5 bases). Trimming removed 4 bases from V and 4 bases from J, with 14 bases in between. The germline CDR1 and CDR2 sequences are MNHEY and SVGAGI. This CDR3 is 15 amino acids long. CDR3 in DNA: TGTGCCAGCAGTTGGTCCAGGGAGGAAAATCAGCCCCAGCATTTT. It codes for CASSWSREENQPQHF.

This chain uses TRBV27 with TRBJ2-3; 12 bases align to TRBD2. The trim removed 5 bases at V and 1 base at J, leaving 4 bases unmatched. Germline V gives CDR1 MNHEY, CDR2 SMNVEV (reference sequence). There are 16 residues in the CDR3. This CDR3 reads CASSHRLAGGTDTQYF. DNA for the CDR3: TGTGCCAGCAGTCACAGACTAGCGGGGGGCACAGATACGCAGTATTTT.

The rearrangement uses TRBV6-6 and TRBJ1-1; 7 nucleotides agree with TRBD1. CDR3 length: 15 residues. Trimming removed 2 bases from V and 0 bases from J; junction bases left unmatched: 3. Looked up from germline, CDR1 is MNHNY and CDR2 is SVGAGI (reference sequence). DNA of the CDR3: TGTGCCAGCAGTTACAGGGGGCCGTTGAACACTGAAGCTTTCTTT. It codes for CASSYRGPLNTEAFF.

About this clone: This specimen includes other DNA sequences encoding the same CDR3. The V gene is TRBV4-2, the J gene TRBJ2-3; 10 nucleotides match TRBD2. V lost 3 bases, J lost 3 bases, and 6 bases stayed unmatched. CDR1 and CDR2 (germline): LGHNA, YNFKEQ. This CDR3 comprises 16 residues. CDR3: CASSQVTSGKTDTQYF. CDR3 bases: TGTGCCAGCAGCCAGGTAACTAGCGGGAAAACAGATACGCAGTATTTT.

The V gene is TRBV6-5, the J gene TRBJ1-1; 9 positions agree with TRBD1. V trimming: 4 bases; J trimming: 0 bases; junction bases outside the gene matches: 6. The germline V gene has CDR1 MNHEY and CDR2 SVGAGI. CDR3 length: 16 residues. CDR3 sequence reads: CASSLGGTGMNTEAFF. CDR3 DNA sequence: TGTGCCAGCAGTTTAGGCGGGACAGGGATGAACACTGAAGCTTTCTTT.

This chain uses TRBV4-1 with TRBJ2-5; 10 bases match TRBD2. Per the germline V gene, CDR1 is MGHRA and CDR2 is YSYEKL. There are 19 residues in the CDR3. Trimming cost V 4 bases and J 1 base; bases outside gene matches: 15. The CDR3 DNA reads as TGCGCCAGCAGCCTCTTCCCCGGTAGCGGGGGGCACCCCCAAGAGACCCAGTACTTC. Translated, it gives CASSLFPGSGGHPQETQYF.

The chain is built from TRBV28 and TRBJ1-2; no clear D gene. V dropped 6 bases and J dropped 1 base, with 6 bases sitting between them. Germline V CDR1 and CDR2: MDHEN, SYDVKM. This CDR3 comprises 12 residues. CDR3 sequence: CASSELNYGYTF. CDR3 coding DNA: TGTGCCAGCAGCGAACTTAACTATGGCTACACCTTC.

The chain couples TRBV6-1 to TRBJ1-5; maybe TRBD1 (5 bases). V dropped 2 bases and J dropped 7 bases, with 9 bases sitting between them. This CDR3 has 13 amino acids. Germline V gene data show CDR1 as MNHNS and CDR2 as SASEGT. This CDR3 is CASSEQGNQPQHF. For the CDR3, the DNA is TGTGCCAGCAGTGAACAGGGAAACCAGCCCCAGCATTTT.

The chain combines TRBV7-9 with TRBJ2-2; tentatively, D is TRBD2 (5 bases). V dropped 0 bases and J dropped 0 bases, with 5 bases sitting between them. Germline V lookup: CDR1 SEHNR, CDR2 FQNEAQ (reference sequence). The CDR3 runs to 15 residues. In DNA form, the CDR3 reads TGTGCCAGCAGCTTAGCTAGCGCGAACACCGGGGAGCTGTTTTTT. It is translated as CASSLASANTGELFF.

The chain combines TRBV5-1 with TRBJ2-5; TRBD2 aligns across 10 bases. Trimming at V came to 0 bases and at J to 12 bases, leaving 8 bases not matched to a gene. The CDR3 contains 14 residues. Germline V CDR1 and CDR2: SGHRS, YFSETQ. Here the CDR3 reads CASSLETSGALKYF. The CDR3 region has the DNA TGCGCCAGCAGCTTGGAAACTAGCGGGGCTCTTAAGTACTTC.

The genes are TRBV4-1 and TRBJ2-1, with D possibly TRBD2 on 6 matching bases. The V and J ends lost 1 base and 8 bases respectively, with 18 bases between them. Germline V gene lookup returns CDR1 MGHRA and CDR2 YSYEKL. The CDR3 consists of 16 residues. CDR3 protein: CASSQVLAGSPDEQFF. The CDR3 region has the DNA TGCGCCAGCAGCCAAGTTTTGGCGGGAAGTCCCGATGAGCAGTTCTTC.

The CDR3 region is CSVAGTAPLSGNTIYF. The CDR3, as DNA: TGCAGCGTTGCTGGGACAGCTCCTCTCTCTGGAAACACCATATATTTT. The chain links TRBV29-1 to TRBJ1-3; 7 bases line up with TRBD1. Losses at the gene ends were 4 bases for V and 0 bases for J; bases not matched to a gene: 9. This CDR3 is 16 amino acids long. In germline, CDR1 is SQVTM, CDR2 ANQGSEA. Complete variable domain (other parts from reference TRBV29-1 and TRBJ1-3): SAVISQKPSRDICQRGTSLTIQCQVDSQVTMMFWYRQQPGQSLTLIATANQGSEATYESGFVIDKFPISRPNLTFSTLTVSNMSPEDSSIYLCSVAGTAPLSGNTIYFGEGSWLTVV.